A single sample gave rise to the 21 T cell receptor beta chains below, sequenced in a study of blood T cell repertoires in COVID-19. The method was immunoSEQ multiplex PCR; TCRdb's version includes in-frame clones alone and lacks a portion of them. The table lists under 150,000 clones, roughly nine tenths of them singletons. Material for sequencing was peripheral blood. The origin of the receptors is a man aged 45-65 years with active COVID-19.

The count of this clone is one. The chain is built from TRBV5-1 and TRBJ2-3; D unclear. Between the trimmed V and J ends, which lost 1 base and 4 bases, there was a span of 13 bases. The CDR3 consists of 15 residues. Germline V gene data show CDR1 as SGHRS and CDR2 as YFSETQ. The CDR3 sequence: CASSLIGHTADTQYF. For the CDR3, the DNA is TGCGCCAGCAGCTTGATTGGCCACACCGCAGATACGCAGTATTTT.

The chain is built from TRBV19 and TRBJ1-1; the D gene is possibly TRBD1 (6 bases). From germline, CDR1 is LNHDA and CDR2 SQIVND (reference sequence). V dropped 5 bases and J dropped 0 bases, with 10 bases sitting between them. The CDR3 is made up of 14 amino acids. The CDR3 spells CASSVQGMNTEAFF. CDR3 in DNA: TGTGCCAGTAGTGTCCAGGGGATGAACACTGAAGCTTTCTTT.

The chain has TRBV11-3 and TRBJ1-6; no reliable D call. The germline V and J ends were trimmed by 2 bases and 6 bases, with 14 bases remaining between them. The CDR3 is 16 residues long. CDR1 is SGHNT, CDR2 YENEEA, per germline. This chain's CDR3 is CASSLFLGGLNSPLHF. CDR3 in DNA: TGTGCCAGCAGCTTATTCTTGGGAGGCCTTAATTCACCCCTCCACTTT.

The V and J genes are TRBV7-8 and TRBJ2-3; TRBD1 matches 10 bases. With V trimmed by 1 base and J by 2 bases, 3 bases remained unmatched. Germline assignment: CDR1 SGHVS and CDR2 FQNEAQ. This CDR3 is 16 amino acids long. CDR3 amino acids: CASSLETGGFTDTQYF. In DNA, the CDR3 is TGTGCCAGCAGCTTAGAGACAGGGGGCTTCACAGATACGCAGTATTTT.

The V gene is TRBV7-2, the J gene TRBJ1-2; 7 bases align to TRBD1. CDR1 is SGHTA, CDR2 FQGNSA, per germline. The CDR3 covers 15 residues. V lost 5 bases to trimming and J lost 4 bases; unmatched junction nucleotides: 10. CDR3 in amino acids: CASSQSRGLGYGYTF. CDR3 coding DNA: TGTGCCAGCAGCCAAAGTAGGGGGCTCGGCTATGGCTACACCTTC.

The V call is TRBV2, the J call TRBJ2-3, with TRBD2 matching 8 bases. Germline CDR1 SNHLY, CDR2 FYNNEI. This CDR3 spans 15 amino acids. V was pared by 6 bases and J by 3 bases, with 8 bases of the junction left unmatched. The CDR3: CASSVVSGRTDTQYF. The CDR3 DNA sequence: TGTGCCAGCAGCGTGGTCAGCGGGAGAACAGATACGCAGTATTTT.

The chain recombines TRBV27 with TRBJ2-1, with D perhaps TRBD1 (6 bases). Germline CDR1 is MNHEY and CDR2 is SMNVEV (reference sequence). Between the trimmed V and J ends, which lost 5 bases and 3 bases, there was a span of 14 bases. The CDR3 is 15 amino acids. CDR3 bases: TGTGCCAGCAGTCCGAGGGGGTTGAACTACAATGAGCAGTTCTTC. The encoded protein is CASSPRGLNYNEQFF.

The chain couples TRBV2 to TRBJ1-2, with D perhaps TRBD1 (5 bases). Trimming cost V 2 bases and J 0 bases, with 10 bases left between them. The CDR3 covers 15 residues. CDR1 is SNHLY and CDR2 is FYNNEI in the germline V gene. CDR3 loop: CASSERQNSNYGYTF. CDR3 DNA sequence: TGTGCCAGCAGTGAACGACAGAATTCTAACTATGGCTACACCTTC.

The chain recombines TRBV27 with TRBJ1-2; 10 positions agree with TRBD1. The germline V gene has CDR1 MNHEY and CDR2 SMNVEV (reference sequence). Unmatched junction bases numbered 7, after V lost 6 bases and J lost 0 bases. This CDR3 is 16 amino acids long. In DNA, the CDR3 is TGTGCCAGCAGCCGGGGACAGGGGCCATCTAACTATGGCTACACCTTC. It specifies CASSRGQGPSNYGYTF.

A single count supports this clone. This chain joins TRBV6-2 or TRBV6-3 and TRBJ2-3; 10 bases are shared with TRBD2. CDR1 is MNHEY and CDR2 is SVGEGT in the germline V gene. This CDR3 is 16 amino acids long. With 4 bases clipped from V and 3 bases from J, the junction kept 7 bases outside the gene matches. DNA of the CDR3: TGTGCCAGCAGTTCCAAAGCGGGGGGGCGTACAGATACGCAGTATTTT. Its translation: CASSSKAGGRTDTQYF.

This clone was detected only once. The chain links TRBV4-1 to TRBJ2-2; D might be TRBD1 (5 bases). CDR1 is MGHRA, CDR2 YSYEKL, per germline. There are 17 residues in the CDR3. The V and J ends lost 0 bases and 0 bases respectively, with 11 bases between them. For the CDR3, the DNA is TGCGCCAGCAGCCAAGATTTAGGGGTCGCGAACACCGGGGAGCTGTTTTTT. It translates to CASSQDLGVANTGELFF.

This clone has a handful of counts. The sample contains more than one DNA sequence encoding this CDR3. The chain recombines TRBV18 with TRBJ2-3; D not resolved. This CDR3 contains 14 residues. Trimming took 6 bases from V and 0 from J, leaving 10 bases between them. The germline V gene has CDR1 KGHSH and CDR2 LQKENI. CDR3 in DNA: TGTGCCAGCTCCCCCACAGCCAGCACAGATACGCAGTATTTT. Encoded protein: CASSPTASTDTQYF.

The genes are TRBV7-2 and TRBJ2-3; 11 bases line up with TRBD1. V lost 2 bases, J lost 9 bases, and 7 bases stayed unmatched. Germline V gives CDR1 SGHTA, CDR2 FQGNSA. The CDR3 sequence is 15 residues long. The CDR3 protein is CASSLRTGGAGTQYF. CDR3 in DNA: TGTGCCAGCAGCTTAAGGACAGGGGGCGCTGGGACGCAGTATTTT. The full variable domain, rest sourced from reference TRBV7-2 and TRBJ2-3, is GAGVSQSPSNKVTEKGKDVELRCDPISGHTALYWYRQSLGQGLEFLIYFQGNSAPDKSGLPSDRFSAERTGGSVSTLTIQRTQQEDSAVYLCASSLRTGGAGTQYFGPGTRLTVL.

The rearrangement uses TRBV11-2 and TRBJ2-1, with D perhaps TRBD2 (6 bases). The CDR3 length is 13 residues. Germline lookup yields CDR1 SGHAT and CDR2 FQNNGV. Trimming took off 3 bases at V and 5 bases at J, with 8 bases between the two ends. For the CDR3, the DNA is TGTGCCAGCAGCTTCGGGACTCACAATGAGCAGTTCTTC. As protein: CASSFGTHNEQFF.

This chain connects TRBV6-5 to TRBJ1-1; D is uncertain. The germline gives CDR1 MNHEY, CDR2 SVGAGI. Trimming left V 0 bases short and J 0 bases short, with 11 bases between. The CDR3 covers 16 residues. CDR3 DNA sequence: TGTGCCAGCAGTTACTCTTCTGACAAGTTGAACACTGAAGCTTTCTTT. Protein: CASSYSSDKLNTEAFF.

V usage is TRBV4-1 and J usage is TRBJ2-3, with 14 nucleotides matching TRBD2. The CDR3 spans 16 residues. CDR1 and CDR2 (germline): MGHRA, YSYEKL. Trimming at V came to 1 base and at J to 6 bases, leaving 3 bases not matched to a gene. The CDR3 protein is CASSQATSGRVDTQYF. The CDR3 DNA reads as TGCGCCAGCAGCCAAGCGACTAGCGGGAGGGTGGATACGCAGTATTTT.

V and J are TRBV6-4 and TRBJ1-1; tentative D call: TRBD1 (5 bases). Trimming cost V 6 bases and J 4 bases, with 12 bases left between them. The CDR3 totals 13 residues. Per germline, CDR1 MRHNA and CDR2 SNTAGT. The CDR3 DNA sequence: TGTGCCAGCAGATCTGGCGGGGGCACTGAAGCTTTCTTT. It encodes CASRSGGGTEAFF.

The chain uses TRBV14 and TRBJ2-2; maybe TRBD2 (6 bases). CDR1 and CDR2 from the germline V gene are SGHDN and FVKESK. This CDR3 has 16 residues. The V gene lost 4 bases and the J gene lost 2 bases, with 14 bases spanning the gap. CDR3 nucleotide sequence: TGTGCCAGCAGCCCTCGGTTAGCGGTAAACACCGGGGAGCTGTTTTTT. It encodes CASSPRLAVNTGELFF.

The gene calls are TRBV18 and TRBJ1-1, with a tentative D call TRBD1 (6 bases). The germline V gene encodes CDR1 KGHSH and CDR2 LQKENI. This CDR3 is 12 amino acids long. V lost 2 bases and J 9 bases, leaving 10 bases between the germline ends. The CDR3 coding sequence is TGTGCCAGCTCACCATCGACAGGTAAAGCTTTCTTT. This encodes CASSPSTGKAFF.

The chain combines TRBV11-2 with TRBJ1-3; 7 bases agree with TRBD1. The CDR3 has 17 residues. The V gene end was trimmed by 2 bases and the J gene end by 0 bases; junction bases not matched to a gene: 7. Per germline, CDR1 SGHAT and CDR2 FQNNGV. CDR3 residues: CASSLNRGYSSGNTIYF. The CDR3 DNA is TGTGCCAGCAGCTTAAACAGGGGTTACTCCTCTGGAAACACCATATATTTT.

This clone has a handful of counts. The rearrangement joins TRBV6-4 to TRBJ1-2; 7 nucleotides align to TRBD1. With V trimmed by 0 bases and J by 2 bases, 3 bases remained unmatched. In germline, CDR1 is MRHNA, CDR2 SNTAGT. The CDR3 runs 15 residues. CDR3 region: CASSDSGQKNYGYTF. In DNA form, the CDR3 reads TGTGCCAGCAGTGACTCGGGACAGAAGAACTATGGCTACACCTTC.